This TCR beta chain was observed in a study of shared clonotypes between healthy human individuals. The CDR3 sequence is 14 residues long. V was trimmed by 3 bases and J by 0 bases, leaving 9 bases between them. In germline, CDR1 is SNHLY, CDR2 FYNNEI. Measured with immunoSEQ multiplex PCR; TCRdb has only the in-frame clones, and not every one. The sample consists of some 2 million clones, 95% of them appearing once. The clonotype was recovered from a man aged 18 to 29 in good health. The sequencing input was naive CD4+ T cells sorted from blood. Subset described: CD45RA+ positively selected. The chain is built from TRBV2 and TRBJ2-7, with a possible D match to TRBD2 (5 bases). CDR3 residues: CASSERESSYEQYF. Here the CDR3 DNA reads TGTGCCAGCAGTGAGAGGGAGTCCTCCTACGAGCAGTACTTC. The full variable domain, its missing parts supplied by reference TRBV2 and TRBJ2-7, is EPEVTQTPSHQVTQMGQEVILRCVPISNHLYFYWYRQILGQKVEFLVSFYNNEISEKSEIFDDQFSVERPDGSNFTLKIRSTKLEDSAMYFCASSERESSYEQYFGPGTRLTVT.